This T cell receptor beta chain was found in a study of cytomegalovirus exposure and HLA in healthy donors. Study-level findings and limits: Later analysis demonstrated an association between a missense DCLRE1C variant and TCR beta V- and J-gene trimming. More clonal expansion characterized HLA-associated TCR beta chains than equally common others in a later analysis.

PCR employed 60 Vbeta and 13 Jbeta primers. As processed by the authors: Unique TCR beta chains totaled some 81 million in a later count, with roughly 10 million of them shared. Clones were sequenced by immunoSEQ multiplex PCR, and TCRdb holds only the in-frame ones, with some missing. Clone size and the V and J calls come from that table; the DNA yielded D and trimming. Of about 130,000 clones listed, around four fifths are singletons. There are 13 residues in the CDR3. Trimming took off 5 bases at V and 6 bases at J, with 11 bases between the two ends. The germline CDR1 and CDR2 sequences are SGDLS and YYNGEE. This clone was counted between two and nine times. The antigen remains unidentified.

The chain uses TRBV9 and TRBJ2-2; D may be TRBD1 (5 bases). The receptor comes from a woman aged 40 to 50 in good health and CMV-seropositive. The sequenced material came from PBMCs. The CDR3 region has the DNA TGTGCCAGCAGTCAAGGGGTATCCGGGGAGCTGTTTTTT. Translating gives CASSQGVSGELFF.